This TCR beta chain emerged from a study of cytomegalovirus exposure and HLA in healthy donors. This CDR3 spans 17 amino acids. V shed 3 bases and J 0 bases; nucleotides not matched to a gene: 10. Produced via immunoSEQ multiplex PCR; TCRdb's table is partial and in-frame only. The sample lists around 250,000 clones, 85% to 90% occurring once. The origin of this receptor is a woman between 18 and 29 years old in good health and CMV-seronegative. The chain is built from TRBV23-1 and TRBJ1-1, with 7 bases aligning to TRBD1. TRBV23-1 is an open reading frame, and its role is uncertain. Sequencing input: PBMCs. The CDR3 region is CASSHRRQGVLNTEAFF. For the CDR3, the DNA is TGCGCCAGCAGTCACCGCCGGCAGGGGGTCCTGAACACTGAAGCTTTCTTT.